This T cell receptor beta chain was profiled in a study of human T cells and chemical hapten exposure. Time point noted: pre-sensitization, week 0. Regarding treatment: therapeutic diphenylcyclopropenone sensitization with weekly scalp DPC. TCRdb called the RACE reads again in MiXCR, with one record for every CDR3 protein. The sample includes nearly 110,000 distinct CDR3 sequences, 12% seen only once; the top ten take over 1.5%. This clonotype was counted many times. Germline CDR1 SEHNR, CDR2 FQNEAQ (reference sequence). The CDR3 contains 12 residues. Trimming left V 5 bases short and J 5 bases short, with 7 bases between.

The chain couples TRBV7-9 to TRBJ1-5; D unclear. The source was whole blood, collected in connection with sensitization to the hapten diphenylcyclopropenone (DPC). The TCR originated in a woman in her fifties or sixties with alopecia areata. Some clones in this sample may be carry-over from other donors' samples. The CDR3 sequence is CASSTDDQPQHF. CDR3 nucleotide sequence: TGTGCCAGCAGCACGGACGATCAGCCCCAGCATTTT.